This TCR beta chain was retrieved from a study of blood T cell repertoires in COVID-19. Looking at the study overall: From the United States, Italy and Spain came samples of acute and convalescent COVID-19. PBMCs, B-cell-depleted T cells, or T cells provided the cDNA or gDNA that made up the material.

Under the authors' procedure: Cell counts per sample came from amplifying reference gene primers. Libraries were prepared by immunoSEQ multiplex PCR; TCRdb keeps only in-frame clonotypes and omits some of them. V and J calls and clone size are as listed in that table; D and trimming were resolved from the DNA. In the table there are about 160,000 clones, around 77% of which are singletons. This CDR3 contains 17 residues. Germline CDR1 LGHNA, CDR2 YSLEER. V lost 1 base to trimming and J lost 7 bases, with 20 bases between them. The J gene is TRBJ2-1, the V gene TRBV4-3; weak D call: TRBD2 (5 bases). The TCR was taken from a man between 70 and 80 years old with acute or convalescent COVID-19. The sequenced material came from peripheral blood. The CDR3 DNA follows: TGCGCCAGCAGCCAAGCCAGAGGGCCCGTAAGGCGTAATGAGCAGTTCTTC. This sequence encodes CASSQARGPVRRNEQFF.